The 32 T cell receptor beta chains listed next were all sequenced from one sample in a study of blood T cell repertoires in COVID-19. Assay: immunoSEQ multiplex PCR; the TCRdb copy retains only in-frame clones and omits some. The data contain roughly 43,000 clones, roughly nine tenths of them singletons. Input material: PBMCs or T cells enriched from blood (not recorded which). The origin of the receptors is a woman aged 45-59 years who had recovered from COVID-19.

The chain uses TRBV7-2 and TRBJ2-1; TRBD2 matches 11 bases. V shed 1 base, J shed 6 bases, and the junction held 5 bases outside the gene matches. Germline CDR1 is SGHTA and CDR2 is FQGNSA. CDR3 length: 16 residues. CDR3 region: CASSLGNSGGGNEQFF. CDR3 nucleotides: TGTGCCAGCAGCTTAGGCAATAGCGGGGGGGGCAATGAGCAGTTCTTC.

V usage is TRBV6-5 and J usage is TRBJ1-1; 8 bases align to TRBD1. Germline loops: CDR1 MNHEY, CDR2 SVGAGI. This CDR3 comprises 15 residues. V was clipped by 6 bases and J by 3 bases; unmatched bases: 9. The CDR3 here is CASSHLPDRDTEAFF. The CDR3 region has the DNA TGTGCCAGCAGCCATCTCCCGGACAGGGACACTGAAGCTTTCTTT.

V and J are TRBV13 and TRBJ1-6, with a possible D match to TRBD1 (5 bases). This CDR3 has 14 amino acids. Germline loops: CDR1 PRHDT, CDR2 FYEKMQ (reference sequence). V lost 1 base and J 9 bases, leaving 10 bases between the germline ends. In DNA, the CDR3 is TGTGCCAGCAGCTTAGAAAGGGGAGGTTCACCCCTCCACTTT. Its translation: CASSLERGGSPLHF.

The chain carries TRBV7-8 and TRBJ2-3, with 12 bases that match TRBD2. The CDR3 totals 16 residues. The germline V gene encodes CDR1 SGHVS and CDR2 FQNEAQ. Trimming cost V 5 bases and J 6 bases; bases outside gene matches: 9. The CDR3 bases are TGTGCCAGCAGCCCCTCGACTAGCGGGAGATTCGATACGCAGTATTTT. It codes for CASSPSTSGRFDTQYF.

The V gene is TRBV9, the J gene TRBJ2-2, with a possible D match to TRBD2 (5 bases). CDR3 length equals 15 residues. Germline V gene sequence: CDR1 SGDLS, CDR2 YYNGEE. With 0 bases removed from V and 5 bases from J, the gap between germline ends came to 11 bases. The CDR3 region is CASSVDIRGTGELFF. DNA of the CDR3: TGTGCCAGCAGCGTAGATATCAGAGGGACCGGGGAGCTGTTTTTT.

The chain joins TRBV7-2 to TRBJ2-7, with 10 nucleotides matching TRBD1. The CDR3 loop spans 14 amino acids. V lost 5 bases and J lost 2; bases outside the gene matches: 3. Germline loops: CDR1 SGHTA, CDR2 FQGNSA. CDR3 residues: CASSPGQGAYEQYF. As DNA, the CDR3 is TGTGCCAGCAGCCCCGGACAGGGGGCCTACGAGCAGTACTTC.

The rearrangement links TRBV10-3 to TRBJ2-1, with D uncertain. CDR3 size: 13 residues. Trimming shortened V by 4 bases and J by 3 bases, and 7 bases separated the two germline ends. Germline V lookup: CDR1 ENHRY, CDR2 SYGVKD. CDR3 coding DNA: TGTGCCATCAGTGTACAGAACTACAATGAGCAGTTCTTC. Translating it yields CAISVQNYNEQFF.

The chain employs TRBV2 and TRBJ1-5; 7 positions agree with TRBD1. Germline lookup yields CDR1 SNHLY and CDR2 FYNNEI. The V segment lost 5 bases and the J segment 7 bases; nucleotides outside the gene matches: 8. The length of the CDR3 is 14 residues. The chain's CDR3 is CASSYGTVGQPQHF. The CDR3 nucleotides read TGTGCCAGCAGTTACGGGACAGTAGGACAGCCCCAGCATTTT.

The V gene is TRBV28, the J gene TRBJ1-2; 9 bases agree with TRBD1. V gave up 6 bases and J gave up 5 bases; unmatched junction bases: 7. The germline gives CDR1 MDHEN, CDR2 SYDVKM. This CDR3 is 14 amino acids long. CDR3 amino acids: CASRTGTGSYGYTF. The DNA of the CDR3 is TGTGCCAGCAGAACCGGGACAGGGAGTTATGGCTACACCTTC.

The V gene is TRBV7-9, the J gene TRBJ1-2; D unresolved. CDR3 length equals 15 residues. The V gene's germline CDR1 is SEHNR and CDR2 FQNEAQ (reference sequence). V lost 1 base and J lost 0, with 9 bases in between. The CDR3 protein is CASSLVSVANYGYTF. CDR3 coding DNA: TGTGCCAGCAGCTTAGTTAGTGTAGCTAACTATGGCTACACCTTC. Drawing the rest from reference TRBV7-9 and TRBJ1-2, the complete variable domain is DTGVSQNPRHKITKRGQNVTFRCDPISEHNRLYWYRQTLGQGPEFLTYFQNEAQLEKSRLLSDRFSAERPKGSFSTLEIQRTEQGDSAMYLCASSLVSVANYGYTFGSGTRLTVV.

This chain connects TRBV28 to TRBJ2-5; the D gene is possibly TRBD2 (6 bases). Per germline, CDR1 MDHEN and CDR2 SYDVKM. CDR3 length: 14 residues. V was cut by 9 bases and J by 1 base, with 15 bases left in between. The CDR3 region is CASQAGGTQETQYF. Written as DNA, the CDR3 is TGTGCCAGTCAGGCCGGGGGAACCCAAGAGACCCAGTACTTC.

The chain uses TRBV4-3 and TRBJ1-4, with 11 nucleotides matching TRBD1. Germline loops: CDR1 LGHNA, CDR2 YSLEER. The V and J ends lost 1 base and 7 bases, in that order; junction bases with no gene match: 5. The CDR3 has 16 residues. Written as DNA, the CDR3 is TGCGCCAGCAGCCAAGGGACAGGGGGCCTGGGTGAAAAACTGTTTTTT. It specifies CASSQGTGGLGEKLFF.

The CDR3 coding sequence is TGTGCCACCAGTGATTTCGAAGGGAGCTCCTACAATGAGCAGTTCTTC. It codes for CATSDFEGSSYNEQFF. The chain is built from TRBV24-1 and TRBJ2-1; a possible D gene is TRBD2 (5 bases). Germline CDR1 KGHDR, CDR2 SFDVKD. Trimming stripped 1 base from V and 0 bases from J, with 9 bases between. CDR3 length: 16 amino acids.

J is TRBJ1-2 and V is TRBV28, with no clear D. The germline CDR1 and CDR2 sequences are MDHEN and SYDVKM. V was cut by 11 bases and J by 8 bases, with 27 bases left in between. This CDR3 spans 15 amino acids. In nucleotides, the CDR3 is TGTGCCGTTTCAAGTGTGGGCAGACGAGCAATGGGCTACACCTTC. It specifies CAVSSVGRRAMGYTF.

The CDR3 reads CASRGGGGEWYGYTF. The CDR3 DNA sequence: TGTGCCAGCAGAGGTGGGGGAGGAGAGTGGTATGGCTACACCTTC. The chain carries TRBV7-9 and TRBJ1-2, with a tentative D call TRBD1 (5 bases). The CDR3 consists of 15 residues. Germline-derived CDR1 and CDR2 are SEHNR and FQNEAQ (reference sequence). Trimming shortened V by 6 bases and J by 5 bases, and 19 bases separated the two germline ends.

This clone was detected only once. The chain couples TRBV19 to TRBJ1-5; tentative D call: TRBD1 (6 bases). The CDR3 sequence is 15 residues long. Trimming pared 5 bases from V and 0 bases from J, leaving 11 bases between. CDR1 LNHDA and CDR2 SQIVND come from the germline V gene (reference sequence). The CDR3 region has the DNA TGTGCCAGTAGTGTCGGACAGATTAGCAATCAGCCCCAGCATTTT. Protein product: CASSVGQISNQPQHF.

This clone was seen a handful of times. This sequence joins TRBV7-2 and TRBJ1-6; 10 bases are shared with TRBD1. The V gene's germline CDR1 is SGHTA and CDR2 FQGNSA. The CDR3 totals 15 residues. The J segment lost 10 bases and the V segment lost 6 bases, leaving 9 bases of the junction unmatched. DNA of the CDR3: TGTGCCAGCAGTCCCATGGGACAGGGGAGGTCACCCCTCCACTTT. This codes for CASSPMGQGRSPLHF.

The CDR3 nucleotides are TGTGCCAGCAGTTGGGGGGGCACAGATACGCAGTATTTT. Translated, it gives CASSWGGTDTQYF. The chain is built from TRBV6-6 and TRBJ2-3, with D maybe TRBD2 (6 bases). This CDR3 contains 13 residues. CDR1 MNHNY and CDR2 SVGAGI come from the germline V gene (reference sequence). V was shortened by 4 bases and J by 1 base, with 6 bases between the two germline ends.

The rearrangement joins TRBV6-5 to TRBJ1-6, with D perhaps matching TRBD1 (5 bases). The CDR3 runs 12 residues. Deletions cut 6 bases from V and 14 bases from J, with 14 bases between. Germline V gives CDR1 MNHEY, CDR2 SVGAGI. CDR3 sequence: CASRDQGLTLHF. The CDR3 DNA is TGTGCCAGCAGAGACCAGGGTTTAACCCTCCACTTT.

V and J are TRBV4-3 and TRBJ2-5, with 10 positions matching TRBD2. The CDR3 loop spans 15 amino acids. The germline CDR1 and CDR2 sequences are LGHNA and YSLEER. V lost 0 bases, J lost 7 bases, and 5 bases stayed unmatched. The CDR3 loop is CASSQDSGLARTQYF. DNA for the CDR3: TGCGCCAGCAGCCAAGATTCGGGACTAGCGAGGACCCAGTACTTC.

The V and J genes are TRBV5-1 and TRBJ2-7; possible D gene TRBD2, 6 bases. With 6 bases removed from V and 0 bases from J, the gap between germline ends came to 19 bases. Germline V lookup: CDR1 SGHRS, CDR2 YFSETQ. This CDR3 is 16 amino acids long. The CDR3 region has the DNA TGCGCCAGCACCCCCGGAGGGACGGAAAGCTCCTACGAGCAGTACTTC. Protein sequence: CASTPGGTESSYEQYF.

This clone appeared once. J is TRBJ2-1 and V is TRBV1; TRBD1, the D gene given by the table, was not confirmed from the DNA. TRBV1 is an annotated pseudogene. The CDR3 runs 16 residues. DNA for the CDR3: TGCACCAGCAGCCAAGATCGCTGGGCCCCTACGAATGAGCAGTTCTTC. Its protein is CTSSQDRWAPTNEQFF.

This clone appeared a few times. This chain joins TRBV19 and TRBJ1-5; 11 bases are shared with TRBD1. Germline values: CDR1 LNHDA, CDR2 SQIVND (reference sequence). V lost 6 bases to trimming and J lost 6 bases; unmatched junction nucleotides: 7. The CDR3 is 15 residues long. CDR3 coding DNA: TGTGCCAGTAGCCCCCGGGACAGGGGGACTCAGCCCCAGCATTTT. It specifies CASSPRDRGTQPQHF.

V is TRBV9 and J is TRBJ2-1; 10 bases fit TRBD1. The ends lost 3 bases at V and 9 bases at J; junction bases unmatched: 6. Germline V gene sequence: CDR1 SGDLS, CDR2 YYNGEE. The CDR3 is made up of 14 amino acids. The CDR3 DNA reads as TGTGCCAGCAGCGGGCGGGACAGGGGTTCTGAGCAGTTCTTC. It yields the protein CASSGRDRGSEQFF.

The V and J genes are TRBV12-3 or TRBV12-4 and TRBJ1-1, with 7 bases that match TRBD1. The V and J ends lost 2 bases and 3 bases, in that order; junction bases with no gene match: 0. The CDR3 has 13 amino acids. Here the CDR3 reads CASSLTGDTEAFF. CDR3 DNA sequence: TGTGCCAGCAGTTTAACAGGGGACACTGAAGCTTTCTTT.

The rearrangement links TRBV10-2 to TRBJ2-5; weak D call: TRBD1 (5 bases). Germline values: CDR1 WSHSY, CDR2 SAAADI. Trimming took 4 bases from V and 5 from J, leaving 8 bases between them. CDR3 length equals 12 residues. CDR3 nucleotides: TGCGCCAGCAGTGGACAGTCGGAGACCCAGTACTTC. Its translation: CASSGQSETQYF.

This chain joins TRBV4-1 and TRBJ1-2; D might be TRBD1 (5 bases). Trimming took off 0 bases at V and 7 bases at J, with 12 bases between the two ends. The CDR3 runs 14 residues. Germline-derived CDR1 and CDR2 are MGHRA and YSYEKL. The CDR3 is CASSQEQGAGGYTF. DNA for the CDR3: TGCGCCAGCAGCCAAGAGCAGGGTGCCGGTGGCTACACCTTC.

The V call is TRBV24-1, the J call TRBJ2-2; TRBD2 is a possible D gene (6 bases). V lost 8 bases and J 7 bases, leaving 19 bases between the germline ends. CDR3 length: 15 residues. CDR1 KGHDR and CDR2 SFDVKD come from the germline V gene. Here the CDR3 reads CATMGSWGGGGELFF. The CDR3 DNA reads as TGTGCCACCATGGGCTCTTGGGGAGGCGGCGGGGAGCTGTTTTTT.

This chain uses TRBV27 with TRBJ1-5; 7 bases match TRBD1. V lost 6 bases and J lost 9; bases outside the gene matches: 11. Germline loops: CDR1 MNHEY, CDR2 SMNVEV (reference sequence). CDR3 size: 14 residues. CDR3 region: CASRPDRELGPQHF. In DNA form, the CDR3 reads TGTGCCAGCAGACCCGACAGGGAACTAGGGCCCCAGCATTTT.

This clone was detected only once. The rearrangement uses TRBV5-4 and TRBJ2-2; maybe TRBD2 (6 bases). CDR1 is SGHNT, CDR2 YYREEE, per germline (reference sequence). Between the trimmed V and J ends, which lost 4 bases and 5 bases, there was a span of 15 bases. The CDR3 sequence is 15 residues long. The CDR3 bases are TGTGCCAGCAGCCTAACTAGCATCATAACCGGGGAGCTGTTTTTT. Translated, it gives CASSLTSIITGELFF. The whole variable domain, remainder taken from reference TRBV5-4 and TRBJ2-2, is ETGVTQSPTHLIKTRGQQVTLRCSSQSGHNTVSWYQQALGQGPQFIFQYYREEENGRGNFPPRFSGLQFPNYSSELNVNALELDDSALYLCASSLTSIITGELFFGEGSRLTVL.

The chain couples TRBV11-3 to TRBJ2-3; no reliable D call. Germline CDR1 SGHNT, CDR2 YENEEA. V was pared by 1 base and J by 1 base, with 6 bases between. This CDR3 is 14 amino acids long. CDR3 in amino acids: CASSLGRGTDTQYF. The CDR3 DNA follows: TGTGCCAGCAGCTTAGGTCGAGGCACAGATACGCAGTATTTT.

J is TRBJ2-5 and V is TRBV18; 9 nucleotides line up with TRBD1. The junction had 10 bases not matched to a gene; V was cut back by 3 bases and J by 2 bases. From germline, CDR1 is KGHSH and CDR2 LQKENI. The CDR3 has 17 amino acids. CDR3 in amino acids: CASSPGQGSSGQETQYF. CDR3 nucleotide sequence: TGTGCCAGCTCACCGGGACAGGGTTCTTCTGGACAAGAGACCCAGTACTTC.